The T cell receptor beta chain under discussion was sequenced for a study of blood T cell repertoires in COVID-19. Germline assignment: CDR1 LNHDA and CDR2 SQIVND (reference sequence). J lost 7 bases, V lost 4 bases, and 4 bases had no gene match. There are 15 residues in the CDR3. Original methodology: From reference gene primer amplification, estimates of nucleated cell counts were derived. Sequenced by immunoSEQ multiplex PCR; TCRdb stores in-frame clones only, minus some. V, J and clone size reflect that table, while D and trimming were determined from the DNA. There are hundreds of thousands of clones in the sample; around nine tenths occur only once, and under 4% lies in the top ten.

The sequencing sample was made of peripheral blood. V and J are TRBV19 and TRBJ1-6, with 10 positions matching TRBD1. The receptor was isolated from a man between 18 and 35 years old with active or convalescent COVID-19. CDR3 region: CASSTRTGGNSPLHF. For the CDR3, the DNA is TGTGCCAGTAGTACAAGGACAGGGGGGAATTCACCCCTCCACTTT.